This passage covers 5 T cell receptor beta chains from one sample sequenced in a study of CXCR3-negative and CXCR3-positive naive CD8 T cells (dated by TCRdb to about 2019). Broader findings and caveats from the paper: Compared with CXCR3-negative naive cells, CXCR3-positive naive cells had TRB CDR3s with higher hydrophobicity (lower Kidera factor 4), lower energy, and higher strength and volume indices.

Data came from a NextSeq 550. The Human TCR Profiling Kit (MiLaboratory) was used to make UMI-labeled 5' RACE TRB cDNA libraries. TCRdb reprocessed the reads and assigns one entry to each CDR3 protein sequence, leaving out DNA. The sample has over 55,000 distinct CDR3 sequences on record. The ten top clones hold approximately 4.4% of the sample. No antigens are known for them. The sequencing input was naive CXCR3+ CD8+ T cells from blood. This sample's cell subset or site label indicates: CD45RO-CCR7+CD27+CD95- naive CD8+ T cells expressing CXCR3 (TNR3+). Receptors were obtained from a human donor in good health. Some clones in this sample may be carry-over from other donors' samples.

CDR3 loop: CASSHSAGGSYEQYF. The rearrangement joins TRBV7-9 to TRBJ2-7; checking the TCRdb D call of TRBD2 is not possible without DNA. CDR1 SEHNR and CDR2 FQNEAQ come from the germline V gene (reference sequence). This CDR3 comprises 15 residues.

The chain combines TRBV7-9 with TRBJ2-5; checking the TCRdb D call of TRBD2 is not possible without DNA. CDR1 and CDR2 from the germline V gene are SEHNR and FQNEAQ (reference sequence). The CDR3 consists of 14 residues. The CDR3 loop reads CASSPPGLQETQYF.

The gene calls are TRBV7-6 and TRBJ2-7; TCRdb's D gene call, TRBD2, goes unchecked for lack of DNA. The CDR3 sequence is 16 residues long. Germline assignment: CDR1 SGHVS and CDR2 FNYEAQ. CDR3 loop: CASSPGERGGTYEQYF.

The genes are TRBV3-1 and TRBJ2-7; TCRdb returns TRBD2, unconfirmable since there is no DNA. The germline V gene encodes CDR1 LGHDT and CDR2 YNNKEL (reference sequence). The CDR3 length is 15 residues. CDR3 in amino acids: CASSQELAGAYEQYF.

The chain carries TRBV6-2 or TRBV6-3 and TRBJ2-5; TCRdb selects TRBD1, and the lack of DNA leaves this call unchecked. The CDR3 has 16 amino acids. The V gene's germline CDR1 is MNHEY and CDR2 SVGEGT. CDR3 protein: CASKGGTGVDQETQYF.